This record covers a single T cell receptor (beta chain). This specimen comes from a study of Tregs in tolerant kidney transplant recipients. Trimming removed 6 bases from V and 3 bases from J; junction bases left unmatched: 3. Germline V lookup: CDR1 MNHEY, CDR2 SVGAGI. The CDR3 has 13 residues. Measured with immunoSEQ multiplex PCR; TCRdb has only the in-frame clones, and not every one. The table includes around 98,000 clones, approximately 93% detected once. The specimen was CD4+ T cells from blood, collected before the transplant. The chain couples TRBV6-5 to TRBJ1-2, with 8 positions matching TRBD1. The origin of this receptor is a human donor who received a combined kidney and bone marrow transplant. CDR3 nucleotide sequence: TGTGCCAGCAGCTTGGACAGGGACTATGGCTACACCTTC. Its protein is CASSLDRDYGYTF.